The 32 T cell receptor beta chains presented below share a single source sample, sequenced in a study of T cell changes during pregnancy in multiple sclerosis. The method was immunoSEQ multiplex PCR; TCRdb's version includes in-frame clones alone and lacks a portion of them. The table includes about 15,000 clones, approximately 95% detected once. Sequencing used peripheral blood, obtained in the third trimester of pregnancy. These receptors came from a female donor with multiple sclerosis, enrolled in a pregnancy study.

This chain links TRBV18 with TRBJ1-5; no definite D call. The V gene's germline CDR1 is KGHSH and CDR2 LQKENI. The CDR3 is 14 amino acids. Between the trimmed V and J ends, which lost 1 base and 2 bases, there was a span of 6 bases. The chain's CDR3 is CASSPLGGNQPQHF. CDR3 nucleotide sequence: TGTGCCAGCTCACCACTCGGGGGCAATCAGCCCCAGCATTTT.

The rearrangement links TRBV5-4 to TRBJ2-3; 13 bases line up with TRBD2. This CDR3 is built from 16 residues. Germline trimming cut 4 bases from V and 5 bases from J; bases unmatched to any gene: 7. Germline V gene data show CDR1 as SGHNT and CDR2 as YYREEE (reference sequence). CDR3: CASSVGLAGAGDTQYF. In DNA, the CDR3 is TGTGCCAGCAGCGTAGGACTAGCGGGAGCGGGAGATACGCAGTATTTT. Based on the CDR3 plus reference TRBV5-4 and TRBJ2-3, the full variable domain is ETGVTQSPTHLIKTRGQQVTLRCSSQSGHNTVSWYQQALGQGPQFIFQYYREEENGRGNFPPRFSGLQFPNYSSELNVNALELDDSALYLCASSVGLAGAGDTQYFGPGTRLTVL.

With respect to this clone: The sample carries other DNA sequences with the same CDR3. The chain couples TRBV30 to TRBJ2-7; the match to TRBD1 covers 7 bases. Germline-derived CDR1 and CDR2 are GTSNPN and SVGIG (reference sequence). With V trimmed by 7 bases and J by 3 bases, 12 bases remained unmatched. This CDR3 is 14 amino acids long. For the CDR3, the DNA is TGTGCCTTTAAAGGCAAGGGACAGCTCTACGAGCAGTACTTC. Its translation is CAFKGKGQLYEQYF.

CDR3 in amino acids: CASSLRGYGQPQHF. DNA of the CDR3: TGTGCCAGCAGCTTAAGAGGGTACGGTCAGCCCCAGCATTTT. The chain has TRBV7-6 and TRBJ1-5, with D hard to call. Trimming took 2 bases from V and 6 from J, leaving 11 bases between them. The CDR3 runs to 14 residues. CDR1 is SGHVS and CDR2 is FNYEAQ in the germline V gene. Full variable domain (outside the CDR3, taken from reference TRBV7-6 and TRBJ1-5): GAGVSQSPRYKVTKRGQDVALRCDPISGHVSLYWYRQALGQGPEFLTYFNYEAQQDKSGLPNDRFSAERPEGSISTLTIQRTEQRDSAMYRCASSLRGYGQPQHFGDGTRLSIL.

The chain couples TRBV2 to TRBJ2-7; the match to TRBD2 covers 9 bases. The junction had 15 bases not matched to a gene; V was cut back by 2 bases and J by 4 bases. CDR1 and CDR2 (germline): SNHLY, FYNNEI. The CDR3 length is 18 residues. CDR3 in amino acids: CASSENYAGGMEQYEQYF. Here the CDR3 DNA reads TGTGCCAGCAGTGAAAACTATGCGGGAGGGATGGAGCAGTACGAGCAGTACTTC.

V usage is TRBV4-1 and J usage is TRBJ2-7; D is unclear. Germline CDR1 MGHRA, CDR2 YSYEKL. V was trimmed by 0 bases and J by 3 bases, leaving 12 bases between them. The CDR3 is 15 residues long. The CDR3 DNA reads TGCGCCAGCAGCCAAGAGGTACATCCCAGCTACGAGCAGTACTTC. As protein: CASSQEVHPSYEQYF.

This chain's CDR3 is CASSQATGTVYSGANVLTF. The CDR3 coding sequence is TGTGCCAGCAGCCAGGCGACCGGGACAGTTTACTCTGGGGCCAACGTCCTGACTTTC. The rearrangement joins TRBV4-2 to TRBJ2-6, with TRBD1 identical over 7 bases. This CDR3 is 19 amino acids long. The germline gives CDR1 LGHNA, CDR2 YNFKEQ. V dropped 3 bases and J dropped 0; count of bases not matched to a gene: 11.

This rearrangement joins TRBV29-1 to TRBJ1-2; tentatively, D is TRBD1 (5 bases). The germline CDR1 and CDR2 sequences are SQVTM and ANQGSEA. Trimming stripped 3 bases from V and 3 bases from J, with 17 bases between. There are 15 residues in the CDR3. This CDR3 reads CSVDVADTVHYGYTF. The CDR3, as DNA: TGCAGCGTTGACGTGGCGGACACGGTCCACTATGGCTACACCTTC.

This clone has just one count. CDR3 in DNA: TGTGCCAGCAGCCCTCGACTAGCGGGAGCCCCCTACGAGCAGTACTTC. Residues: CASSPRLAGAPYEQYF. The chain couples TRBV11-2 to TRBJ2-7, with 12 bases lining up with TRBD2. Unmatched junction bases numbered 7, after V lost 5 bases and J lost 2 bases. Germline V gives CDR1 SGHAT, CDR2 FQNNGV. The CDR3 covers 16 residues.

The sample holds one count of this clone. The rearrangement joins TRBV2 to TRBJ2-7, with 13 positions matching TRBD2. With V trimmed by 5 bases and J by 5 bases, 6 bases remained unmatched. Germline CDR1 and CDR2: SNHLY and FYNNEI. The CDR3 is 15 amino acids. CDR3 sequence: CASSPPTSGRNEQYF. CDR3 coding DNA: TGTGCCAGCAGTCCCCCGACTAGCGGGAGGAACGAGCAGTACTTC.

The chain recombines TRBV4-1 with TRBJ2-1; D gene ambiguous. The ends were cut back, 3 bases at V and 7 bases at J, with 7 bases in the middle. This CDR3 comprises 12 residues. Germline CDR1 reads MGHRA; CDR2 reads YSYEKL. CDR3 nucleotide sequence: TGCGCCAGCAGCCAGGTCCGGAATGAGCAGTTCTTC. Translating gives CASSQVRNEQFF.

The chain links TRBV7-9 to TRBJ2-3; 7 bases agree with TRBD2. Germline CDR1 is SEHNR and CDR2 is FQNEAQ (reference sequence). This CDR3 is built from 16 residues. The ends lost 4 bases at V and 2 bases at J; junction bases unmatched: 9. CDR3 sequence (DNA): TGTGCCAGCAGCTCTAATAGCGGGCGCGCCACAGATACGCAGTATTTT. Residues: CASSSNSGRATDTQYF.

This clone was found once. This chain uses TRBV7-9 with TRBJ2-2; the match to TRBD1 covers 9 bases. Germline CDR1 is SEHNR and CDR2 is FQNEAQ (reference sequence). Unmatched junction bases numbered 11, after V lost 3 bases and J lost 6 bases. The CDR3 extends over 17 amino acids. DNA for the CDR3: TGTGCCAGCAGCTTCCCGGGACAGGGACGGTTTGCCGGGGAGCTGTTTTTT. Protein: CASSFPGQGRFAGELFF.

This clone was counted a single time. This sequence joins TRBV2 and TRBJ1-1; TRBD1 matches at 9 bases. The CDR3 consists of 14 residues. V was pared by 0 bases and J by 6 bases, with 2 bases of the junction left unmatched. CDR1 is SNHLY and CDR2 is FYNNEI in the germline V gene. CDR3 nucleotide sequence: TGTGCCAGCAGTGAAGCGACAGGGGGGGCTGAAGCTTTCTTT. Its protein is CASSEATGGAEAFF.

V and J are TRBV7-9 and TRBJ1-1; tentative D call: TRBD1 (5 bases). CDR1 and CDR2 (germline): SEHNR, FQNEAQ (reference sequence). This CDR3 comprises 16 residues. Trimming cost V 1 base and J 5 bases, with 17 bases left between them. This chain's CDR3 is CASSLDSAGSGTEAFF. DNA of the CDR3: TGTGCCAGCAGCTTAGATTCGGCAGGGTCTGGGACTGAAGCTTTCTTT. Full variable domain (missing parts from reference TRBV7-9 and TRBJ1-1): DTGVSQNPRHKITKRGQNVTFRCDPISEHNRLYWYRQTLGQGPEFLTYFQNEAQLEKSRLLSDRFSAERPKGSFSTLEIQRTEQGDSAMYLCASSLDSAGSGTEAFFGQGTRLTVV.

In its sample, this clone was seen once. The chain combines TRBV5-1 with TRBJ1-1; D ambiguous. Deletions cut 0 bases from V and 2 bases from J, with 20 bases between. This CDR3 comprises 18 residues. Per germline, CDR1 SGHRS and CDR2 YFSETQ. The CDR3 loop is CASSLGRSGNPLNTEAFF. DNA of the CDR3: TGCGCCAGCAGCTTGGGTCGGTCCGGGAATCCCTTAAACACTGAAGCTTTCTTT. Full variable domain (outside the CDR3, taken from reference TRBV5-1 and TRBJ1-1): KAGVTQTPRYLIKTRGQQVTLSCSPISGHRSVSWYQQTPGQGLQFLFEYFSETQRNKGNFPGRFSGRQFSNSRSEMNVSTLELGDSALYLCASSLGRSGNPLNTEAFFGQGTRLTVV.

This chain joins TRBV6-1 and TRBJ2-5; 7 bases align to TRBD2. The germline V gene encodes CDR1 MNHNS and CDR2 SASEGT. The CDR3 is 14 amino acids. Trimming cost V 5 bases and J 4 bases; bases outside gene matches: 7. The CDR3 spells CASSRSGGGETQYF. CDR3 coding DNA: TGTGCCAGCAGTCGGTCGGGAGGCGGAGAGACCCAGTACTTC.

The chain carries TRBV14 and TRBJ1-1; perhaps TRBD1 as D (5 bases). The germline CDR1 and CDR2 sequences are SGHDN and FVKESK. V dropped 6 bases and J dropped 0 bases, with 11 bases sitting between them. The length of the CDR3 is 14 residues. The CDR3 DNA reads TGTGCCAGCAGTCGCCTACAGGTGAACACTGAAGCTTTCTTT. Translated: CASSRLQVNTEAFF.

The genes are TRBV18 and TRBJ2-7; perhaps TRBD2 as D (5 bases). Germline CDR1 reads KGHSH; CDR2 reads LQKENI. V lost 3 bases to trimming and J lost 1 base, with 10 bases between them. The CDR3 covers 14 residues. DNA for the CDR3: TGTGCCAGCTCACCCCTGGACTCGTCCTACGAGCAGTACTTC. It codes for CASSPLDSSYEQYF.

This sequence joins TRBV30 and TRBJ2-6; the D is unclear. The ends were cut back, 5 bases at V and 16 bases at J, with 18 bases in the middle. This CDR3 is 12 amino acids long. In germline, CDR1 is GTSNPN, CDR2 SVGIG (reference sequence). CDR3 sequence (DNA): TGTGCCTGGGAGGATATGACGACGCAACTGACTTTC. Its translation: CAWEDMTTQLTF.

As DNA, the CDR3 is TGTGCCAGCAGTTCAGGACAGGCGCATGACTATGGCTACACCTTC. Its translation: CASSSGQAHDYGYTF. The chain joins TRBV27 to TRBJ1-2, with TRBD1 matching over 7 bases. CDR1 MNHEY and CDR2 SMNVEV come from the germline V gene (reference sequence). Germline trimming cut 4 bases from V and 3 bases from J; bases unmatched to any gene: 8. The CDR3 sequence is 15 residues long.

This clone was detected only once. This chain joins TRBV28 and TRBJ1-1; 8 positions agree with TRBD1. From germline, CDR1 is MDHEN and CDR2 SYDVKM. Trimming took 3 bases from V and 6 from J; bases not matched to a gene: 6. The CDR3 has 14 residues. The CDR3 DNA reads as TGTGCCAGCAGTTTCAGGGGGCGAAAGGCTGAAGCTTTCTTT. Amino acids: CASSFRGRKAEAFF.

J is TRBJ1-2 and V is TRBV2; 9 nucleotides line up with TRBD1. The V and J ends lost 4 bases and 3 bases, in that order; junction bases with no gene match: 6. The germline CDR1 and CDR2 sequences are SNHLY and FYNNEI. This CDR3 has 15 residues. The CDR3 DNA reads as TGTGCCAGCAGTGCCCCCACAGGGGGCGACTATGGCTACACCTTC. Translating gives CASSAPTGGDYGYTF.

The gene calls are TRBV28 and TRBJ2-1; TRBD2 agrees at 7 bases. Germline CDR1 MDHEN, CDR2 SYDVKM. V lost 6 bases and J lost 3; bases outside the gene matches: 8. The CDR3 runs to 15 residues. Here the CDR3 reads CASRPRLAFYNEQFF. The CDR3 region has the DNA TGTGCCAGCAGGCCCCGACTAGCTTTCTACAATGAGCAGTTCTTC.

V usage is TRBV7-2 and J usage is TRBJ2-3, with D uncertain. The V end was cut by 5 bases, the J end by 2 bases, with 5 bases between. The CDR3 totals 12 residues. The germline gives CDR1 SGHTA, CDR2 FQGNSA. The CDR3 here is CASSPYTDTQYF. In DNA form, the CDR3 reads TGTGCCAGCAGCCCTTACACAGATACGCAGTATTTT.

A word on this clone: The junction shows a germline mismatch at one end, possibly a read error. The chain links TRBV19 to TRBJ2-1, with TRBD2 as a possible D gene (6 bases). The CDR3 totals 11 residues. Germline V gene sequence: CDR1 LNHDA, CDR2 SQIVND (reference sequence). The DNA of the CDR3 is TGTGCGAGTAGGAGGGCAACTGAGCAGTTCTTC. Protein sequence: CASRRATEQFF.

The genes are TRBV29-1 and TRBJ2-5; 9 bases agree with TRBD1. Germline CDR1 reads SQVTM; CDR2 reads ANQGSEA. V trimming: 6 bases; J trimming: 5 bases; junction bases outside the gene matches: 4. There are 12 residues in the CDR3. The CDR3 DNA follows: TGCAGCGTGGACAGGGGTGGGGAGACCCAGTACTTC. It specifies CSVDRGGETQYF.

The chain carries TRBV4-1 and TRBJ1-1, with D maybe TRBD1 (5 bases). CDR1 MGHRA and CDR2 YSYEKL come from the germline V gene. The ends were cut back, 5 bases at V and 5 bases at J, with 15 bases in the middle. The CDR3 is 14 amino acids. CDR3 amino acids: CASSSPGGGTEAFF. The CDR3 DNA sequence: TGCGCCAGCAGCTCGCCTGGCGGGGGGACTGAAGCTTTCTTT.

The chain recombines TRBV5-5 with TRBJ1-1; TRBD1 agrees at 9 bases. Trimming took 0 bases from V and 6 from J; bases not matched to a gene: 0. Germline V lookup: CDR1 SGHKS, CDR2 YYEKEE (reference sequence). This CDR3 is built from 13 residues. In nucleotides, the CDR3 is TGTGCCAGCAGCTTGGGGACAGGGGCTGAAGCTTTCTTT. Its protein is CASSLGTGAEAFF.

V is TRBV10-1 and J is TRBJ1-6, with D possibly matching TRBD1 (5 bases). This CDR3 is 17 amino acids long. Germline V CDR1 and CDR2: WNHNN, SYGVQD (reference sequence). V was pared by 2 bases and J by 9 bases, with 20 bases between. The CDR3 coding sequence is TGCGCCAGCAGTGAGAGATCCACCCACCCTCAGGGTTCACCCCTCCACTTT. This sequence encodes CASSERSTHPQGSPLHF.

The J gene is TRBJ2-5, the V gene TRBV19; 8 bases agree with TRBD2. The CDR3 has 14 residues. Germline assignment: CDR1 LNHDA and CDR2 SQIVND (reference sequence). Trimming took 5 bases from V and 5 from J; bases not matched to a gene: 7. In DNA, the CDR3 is TGTGCCAGTAGTCAGGGGCCGGGGGGGGAGACCCAGTACTTC. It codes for CASSQGPGGETQYF.

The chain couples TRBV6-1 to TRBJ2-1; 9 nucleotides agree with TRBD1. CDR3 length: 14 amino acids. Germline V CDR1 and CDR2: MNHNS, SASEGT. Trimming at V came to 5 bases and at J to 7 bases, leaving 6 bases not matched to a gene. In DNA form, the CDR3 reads TGTGCCAGCAGTAGGACAGGGGACGGGAATGAGCAGTTCTTC. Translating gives CASSRTGDGNEQFF.